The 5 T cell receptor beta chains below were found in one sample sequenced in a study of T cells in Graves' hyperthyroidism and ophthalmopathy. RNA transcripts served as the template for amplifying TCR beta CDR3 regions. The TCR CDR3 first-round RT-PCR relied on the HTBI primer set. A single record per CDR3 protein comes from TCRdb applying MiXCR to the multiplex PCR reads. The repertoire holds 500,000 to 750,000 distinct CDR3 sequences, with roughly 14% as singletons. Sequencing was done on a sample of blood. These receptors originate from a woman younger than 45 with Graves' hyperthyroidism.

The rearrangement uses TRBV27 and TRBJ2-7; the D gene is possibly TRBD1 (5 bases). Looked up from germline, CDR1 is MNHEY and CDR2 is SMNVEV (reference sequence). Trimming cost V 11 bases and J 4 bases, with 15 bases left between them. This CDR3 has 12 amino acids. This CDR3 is CASRGALYEQYF. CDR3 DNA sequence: TGTGCCTCACGTGGGGCATTATACGAGCAGTACTTC.

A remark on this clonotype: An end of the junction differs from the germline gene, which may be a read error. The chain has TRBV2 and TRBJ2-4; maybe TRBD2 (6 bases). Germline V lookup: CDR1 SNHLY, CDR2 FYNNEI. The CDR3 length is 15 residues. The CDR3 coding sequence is TGTGCCAGCACTAGGAGTGAACTAGCCAGAAACATTCAGTACTTC. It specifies CASTRSELARNIQYF.

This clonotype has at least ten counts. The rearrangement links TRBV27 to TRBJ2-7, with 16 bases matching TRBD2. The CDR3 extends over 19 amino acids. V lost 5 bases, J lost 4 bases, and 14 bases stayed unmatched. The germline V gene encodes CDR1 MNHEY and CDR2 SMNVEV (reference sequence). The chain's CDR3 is CASSGEGLAGGPTPYEQYF. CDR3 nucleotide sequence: TGTGCCAGCAGTGGCGAGGGACTAGCGGGAGGGCCCACGCCTTACGAGCAGTACTTC.

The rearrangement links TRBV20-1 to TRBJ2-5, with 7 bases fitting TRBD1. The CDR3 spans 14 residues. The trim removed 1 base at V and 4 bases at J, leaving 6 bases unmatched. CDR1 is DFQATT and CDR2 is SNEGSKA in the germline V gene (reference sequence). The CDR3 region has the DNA TGCAGTGCTAGAGCCGGACAGGTGGGAGAGACCCAGTACTTC. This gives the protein CSARAGQVGETQYF.

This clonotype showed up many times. Here the CDR3 DNA reads TGTGCCAGCAGCGGGACAGGGGGAAGGGCCCAGCATTTT. Translated: CASSGTGGRAQHF. This chain links TRBV2 with TRBJ1-5; 11 positions match TRBD1. The CDR3 sequence is 13 residues long. After removal of 6 bases from V and 11 bases from J, the junction contained 6 bases not matched to a gene. The germline CDR1 and CDR2 sequences are SNHLY and FYNNEI.